This TCR beta chain originates from a study of T cell responses to AZD1222 COVID-19 vaccine. Findings and caveats of the study: Spike-specific TCR breadth and depth were elevated following two AZD1222 doses.

Assay used: immunoSEQ multiplex PCR; TCRdb lists only in-frame clones, some missing. The table records around 200,000 clones, about 86% of them present only once. Trimming removed 8 bases at V and 0 bases at J, with 14 bases between. The CDR3 has 15 residues. Germline V gives CDR1 MDHEN, CDR2 SYDVKM. Details on this clone: As yet, its antigen is unknown.

The material was peripheral blood, obtained on day 0 of AZD1222 vaccination. This TCR came from an adult in good health. The J gene is TRBJ1-5, the V gene TRBV28; tentatively, D is TRBD1 (6 bases). For the CDR3, the DNA is TGTGCCAGCCTGGAAGGGGGGCTTAGCAATCAGCCCCAGCATTTT. Its translation: CASLEGGLSNQPQHF.